This is a list of T cell receptor beta chains from one sample in a study of T cell clonotyping in hematopoietic cell transplantation. Method: immunoSEQ multiplex PCR; TCRdb's copy keeps in-frame clones and lacks some. The repertoire holds 15,000 to 20,000 clones, about 83% seen once, with about 4% in the top ten. Specimen: PBMCs, collected 100 days after allogeneic stem cell transplant. Receptors were obtained from a male patient in his sixties who had an allogeneic stem cell transplant from a related donor, so the T cells may come from the graft donor. Some clones in this sample may be carry-over from other donors' samples. Each CDR3 is given with its conserved first and last residue. The D gene is left open where the match is weak. Clone size appears in some rows only: once, few, many, or a class for an expanded clone.

size	V	D	J	DNA	CDR3
.	TRBV25-1	TRBD1	TRBJ1-1	TGTGCCAGCAGTGAATATCCCCTTGGACAGGTGACTGAAGCTTTCTTT	CASSEYPLGQVTEAFF
.	TRBV14	.	TRBJ2-2	TGTGCCAGCAGCTCCGGGACCTGGGACGACACCGGGGAGCTGTTTTTT	CASSSGTWDDTGELFF
.	TRBV4-3	.	TRBJ2-7	TGCGCCAGCAGCCAAGATCTGGGAACAGGTTCCTACGAGCAGTACTTC	CASSQDLGTGSYEQYF
.	TRBV21-1	.	TRBJ1-3	TGTGCCAGCAGCAAAGCCAAATCCCACTCTGGAAACACCATATATTTT	CASSKAKSHSGNTIYF
.	TRBV4-1	.	TRBJ1-1	TGCGCCAGCAGCCAAGGAGGGGAGAACACTGAAGCTTTCTTT	CASSQGGENTEAFF
.	TRBV6-5	.	TRBJ1-2	TGTGCCAGCAGTTACCGCGCGGGGCTGGGCTACACCTTC	CASSYRAGLGYTF
.	TRBV6-5	.	TRBJ1-2	TGTGCCAGCAGCCCACAGGGCCATTTCGGTGGCTACACCTTC	CASSPQGHFGGYTF
.	TRBV5-4	.	TRBJ2-5	TGTGCCAGCAGCTTTAAGTACAGTAAAGAGACCCAGTACTTC	CASSFKYSKETQYF
once	TRBV5-1	.	TRBJ1-2	TGCGCCAGCAGCTTCGGGGTGGAAAACTATGGCTACACCTTC	CASSFGVENYGYTF
few	TRBV28	.	TRBJ1-5	TGTGCCAGCAGTGTTGGGGCCGATAGCAATCAGCCCCAGCATTTT	CASSVGADSNQPQHF
.	TRBV9	TRBD1	TRBJ2-7	TGTGCCAGCAGCGTAGAGGCAGGGGGTTACGAGCAGTACTTC	CASSVEAGGYEQYF
.	TRBV4-2	.	TRBJ1-3	TGTGCCAGCAGCCAAGATTTGCCAGGGATTTCTGGAAACACCATATATTTT	CASSQDLPGISGNTIYF
few	TRBV27	.	TRBJ1-6	TGTGCCAGCAGAGCTAGAGGGGACTCCTATAATTCACCCCTCCACTTT	CASRARGDSYNSPLHF
once	TRBV19	.	TRBJ2-3	TGTGCCAGTAGTAATTTTGGGGATACGCAGTATTTT	CASSNFGDTQYF
.	TRBV30	.	TRBJ1-1	TGTGCCTGGAGCGTTCGCCTGGGGGCTTTCTTT	CAWSVRLGAFF